The source of this T cell receptor beta chain is a study of cytomegalovirus exposure and HLA in healthy donors (dated 2017 in TCRdb). General notes on the study: An earlier analysis of 587 of the donors reported 276 Gb of sequence data and 90 million to 120 million unique TCR beta sequences obtained from about 200 million T cells. Besides the first cohort of 550 to 750 subjects, a separate validation cohort made up of 120 different subjects was used. An early release covering roughly 600 HLA-typed donors comprised about 300 gigabases of sequencing data and around 85 million unique TCR sequences. The number of donors typed differed by locus, with roughly 629-640 for A, B, C, DRB1 and DQB1, 522 for DQA1, under 610 for DPA1, and some 450 for DPB1. In the later analysis, no new phenotypic data were used to find candidate immune exposures; instead, reliance was placed on TCR beta sequences and their occurrence across donors. To predict cytomegalovirus infection status, the study brought together high-throughput TCR immunosequencing, statistical association of individual TCRs with disease status, and machine learning. Because of strong linkage in the cohort, 5 or 6 DR-DQ haplotypes were treated as single units for association and clustering. An earlier analysis of approximately 580 of the donors used high-throughput TCR beta sequencing to judge whether each TCR beta V gene segment behaved as functional or pseudogenic. The genetic ancestry cluster associated with self-reported Caucasian donors included about 81% of the roughly 400 genotyped donors. All discovery cohort repertoires had been generated on a single sequencing platform. A later analysis re-examined previously published TCR beta repertoires from about 700 donors and added high-resolution HLA genotyping to investigate patterns of TCR occurrence. Donor age, sex, ethnicity and CMV serostatus were compiled together with the repertoire data. Across around 400 genotyped donors of the cohort, an average of roughly 250,000 unique TCR beta nucleotide sequences per donor were sequenced, and about a sixth of those sequences were non-productive. The aim of the study was to test whether cataloging public T cell receptors could identify signatures of past pathogen exposure. HLA typing included class I and class II loci at four-digit resolution. The study used immunosequencing to profile the T cell repertoires of approximately 690 subjects and linked those repertoires to cytomegalovirus serostatus. Genome-wide SNP genotypes for about 65% of the roughly 700 donors were used in a later genetic analysis, which treated that subset as a discovery cohort.

Broad study findings and their caveats: In vitro tests confirmed that three of the cytomegalovirus-associated TCR beta chains recognize cytomegalovirus antigens. A later genetic analysis associated a missense DCLRE1C variant with V-gene and J-gene trimming of TCR beta chains, and an independent cohort replicated the association. A later analysis found that most CMV-associated TCR beta chains appeared HLA-restricted, with HLA associations seemingly driven largely by CMV exposure. Because counts were too low, roughly 16 rarely observed V segments, including chromosome 9 orphons, were excluded from the earlier analysis of about 500 of the donors. For the cohort, immune exposure information was limited to CMV serostatus. Presence/absence analyses assumed roughly uniform sequencing depth across donors, an assumption that may not hold. Correlated functional status among segregating V segments might reflect linkage disequilibrium, but an unknown experimental factor could not be ruled out. Because the 87-base-pair reads could not distinguish some IMGT-functional V segments, including TRBV6-2 and TRBV6-3, those segments were excluded. In a later analysis, several top co-occurrence clusters were reported to appear linked to parvovirus B19, influenza, CMV and Epstein-Barr virus. A later analysis associated 17,000 or so TCR beta sequences with specific HLA alleles at a false discovery rate of 0.05. In a later analysis, the rate of TCR association differed among HLA loci, with DRB1 alleles having the most associated TCRs and HLA-C alleles having the fewest. When HLA alleles, especially DR and DQ, strongly co-occurred, TCR associations were difficult to assign to individual alleles. A cluster of highly shared sequence variants was judged likely to represent a technical artifact of the sequencing pipeline. The classifier was reported to diagnose cytomegalovirus status with high specificity and sensitivity in both the original and validation cohorts. A further reported finding was that TCR beta sequences accurately predicted the HLA-A and HLA-B alleles for most subjects in the first cohort. In the study, around 150 TCR beta chains were listed as associated with cytomegalovirus. A later analysis found that HLA-associated TCR beta chains were more clonally expanded and had lower generation probabilities than equally common non-associated chains. This cohort had only TCR beta chains sequenced, and the lack of alpha or paired-chain data limited which features could be detected. Because HLA typing was unavailable for some donors at each locus, only the typed subset was used in association tests. Broadly in line with IMGT annotations, most TCR beta V segments showed up in productive rearrangements about 87% or about 30% of the time in an earlier analysis of about 500 of the donors. It was suggested by the authors that the approach could potentially be generalized to other disease states and immunological phenotypes. In a later genetic analysis, fewer N-insertions in productive TCRs were reported among donors in an Asian-associated ancestry cluster than the roughly 700-donor mean. While some public TCRs were present in many individuals, most TCR sequences turned up only very rarely across donors.

The cohort consisted of 600 to 750 healthy bone marrow donors. Cohort members were all nominally healthy when sampled, although unrecorded immune exposures were likely present. The donor was CMV seropositive and was included in the group of 290 or so seropositive cohort members. Each donor provided a peripheral blood sample, and peripheral blood mononuclear cells were used for TCR beta sequencing. The Qiagen DNeasy Blood Extraction Kit was used to extract genomic DNA from the blood cell samples. Its CDR3 holds 16 amino acids, cysteine through phenylalanine. The read is trimmed to its CDR3 DNA, 48 bases read in frame from base 1. V lost 7 bases and J lost 5 bases, and the count of bases not matched to a germline gene is 11. In the germline V gene (reference sequence), CDR1 corresponds to LNHDA and CDR2 to SQIVND. The library was made by the immunoSEQ multiplex PCR assay. A mixture of 60 forward primers for TCR Vbeta segments and 13 reverse primers for TCR Jbeta segments was used in the multiplex PCR. The CDR3 region of rearranged TCR beta genes was amplified from genomic DNA by a multiplex PCR assay. On the Illumina HiSeq System, the amplified TCR beta libraries were sequenced as 87-base-pair reads. In the original analysis: Across the 600 to 700 repertoires, a later analysis counted tens of millions of unique TCR beta chains, approximately 10 million of which were shared by at least two donors. Raw reads were error-corrected and collapsed into unique sequences with a nearest-neighbor algorithm that merged closely related sequences to remove PCR and sequencing errors. V, D and J gene segments were assigned by aligning CDR3 sequences to IMGT reference sequences. For a sequence to be retained, at least a six-nucleotide match to both a V gene segment and a J gene segment was required. A rearrangement counted as productive if the CDR3 had no stop codons and remained in frame with V and J, and every other rearrangement counted as non-productive. CDR3 was defined by IMGT convention, running from the second conserved V-encoded cysteine to the conserved J-encoded phenylalanine. Sequences without an unambiguous match to a single V gene segment were excluded from the earlier analysis of 587 of the donors. An earlier analysis of about 600 of the donors called V segments functional above 56.7% productive rearrangements and segregating when the between-donor standard deviation exceeded 5%. A statistical classification framework was built to diagnose cytomegalovirus status from the catalog of TCR beta chain sequences. In a later analysis, V and J genes were assigned by comparing TCR nucleotide sequences against IMGT/GENE-DB human TR gene sequences. The TCRdist pipeline was used in a later analysis to assign CDR3 sequences and most-parsimonious VDJ recombination scenarios. In a later analysis, each TCR beta chain was defined by its CDR3 amino acid sequence together with its V-gene family, and reads without a unique V-gene family were excluded. As a way to deal with suspected cross-contamination and a sequencing artifact, a later analysis dropped hundreds of nucleotide sequences that were highly shared and had low generation probability. For each public chain, a later analysis derived a clonal expansion index from normalized ranks of inferred template counts within each repertoire. Generation probabilities in a later analysis came from a VDJ recombination model fitted to out-of-frame rearrangements, and those results were checked against IGoR. Hypergeometric tests were used in a later analysis to score TCR-TCR, TCR-HLA and TCR-CMV co-occurrence, with a repertoire-size bias correction applied to the TCR pairs. In a later analysis, false discovery rates were estimated by permuting HLA or CMV assignments 20 times. A later analysis grouped co-occurring TCRs with DBSCAN, adding TCRdist sequence similarity when clustering within HLA-allele-positive subsets. Repertoires with fewer than 30,000 or more than 120,000 public chains were left out of co-occurrence clustering, as were a handful of repertoires with anomalous nucleotide sharing. TCRdb's version of the immuneACCESS table is confined to in-frame rearrangements and falls short of the full clone set. An unresolved V gene accounts for under half of the shortfall where checked; the remainder is of unknown origin. Clone size and the V and J calls come from that table; the DNA yielded D and trimming. The sample records about 120,000 clones, 17% of which are singletons. The ten largest clones capture approximately 2.6% of the sample.

Only a few counts were recorded for this clone. The specificity of this receptor is unknown. There are no base qualities to consult, and no much larger clone falls within one base. This TCR derives from a female donor in good health and CMV-seropositive. The chain is assembled from TRBV19 and TRBJ1-5; the central 10 bases match TRBD1. The sequencing input was PBMCs. The DNA sequence follows: TGTGCCAGTACCCCAAAGCCGGGACAGGGGCATCAGCCCCAGCATTTT. The encoded protein is CASTPKPGQGHQPQHF.